This T cell receptor (beta chain) comes out of a study of STAT5B mutations in CD4+ large granular lymphocyte leukemia. Some clones are missing from TCRdb's copy, which holds only in-frame ones; the method was immunoSEQ multiplex PCR. The sample contains tens of thousands of clones, around 81% of which appear only once. This CDR3 region has 12 residues. Per germline, CDR1 SEHNR and CDR2 FQNEAQ (reference sequence). Trimming shortened V by 2 bases and J by 4 bases, and 5 bases separated the two germline ends. The chain links TRBV7-9 to TRBJ2-5; no definite D call. The specimen sequenced was CD4+ T cells from blood buffy coats. The receptor was derived from a human donor in good health. The CDR3 DNA follows: TGTGCCAGCAGCTTATCAGGAGAGACCCAGTACTTC. It is translated as CASSLSGETQYF. Drawing the rest from reference TRBV7-9 and TRBJ2-5, the complete variable domain is DTGVSQNPRHKITKRGQNVTFRCDPISEHNRLYWYRQTLGQGPEFLTYFQNEAQLEKSRLLSDRFSAERPKGSFSTLEIQRTEQGDSAMYLCASSLSGETQYFGPGTRLLVL.